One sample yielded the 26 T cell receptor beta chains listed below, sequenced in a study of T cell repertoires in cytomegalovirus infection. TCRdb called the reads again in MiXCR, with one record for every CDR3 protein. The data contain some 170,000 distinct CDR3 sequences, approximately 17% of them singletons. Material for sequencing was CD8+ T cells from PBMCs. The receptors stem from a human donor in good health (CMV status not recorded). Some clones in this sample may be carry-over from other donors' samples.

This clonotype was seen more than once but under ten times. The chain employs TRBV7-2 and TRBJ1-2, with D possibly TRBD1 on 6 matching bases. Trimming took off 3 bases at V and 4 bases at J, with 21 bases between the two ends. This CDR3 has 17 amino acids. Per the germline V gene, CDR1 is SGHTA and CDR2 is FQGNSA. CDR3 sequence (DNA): TGTGCCAGCAGCTTCCCGAGCCCCCAGGGGCCCAGCTATGGCTACACCTTC. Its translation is CASSFPSPQGPSYGYTF.

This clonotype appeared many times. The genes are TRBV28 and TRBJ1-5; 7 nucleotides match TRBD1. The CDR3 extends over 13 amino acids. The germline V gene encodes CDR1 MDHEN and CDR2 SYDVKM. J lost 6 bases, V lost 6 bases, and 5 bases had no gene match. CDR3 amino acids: CASSPGGGQPQHF. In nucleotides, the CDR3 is TGTGCCAGCAGCCCAGGGGGGGGTCAGCCCCAGCATTTT.

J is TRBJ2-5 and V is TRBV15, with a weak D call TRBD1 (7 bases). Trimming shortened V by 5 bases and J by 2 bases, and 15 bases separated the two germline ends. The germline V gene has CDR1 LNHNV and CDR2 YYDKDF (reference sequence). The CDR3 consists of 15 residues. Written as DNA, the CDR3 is TGTGCCACCAGCGGGACTGGGACAGCACAAGAGACCCAGTACTTC. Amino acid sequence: CATSGTGTAQETQYF.

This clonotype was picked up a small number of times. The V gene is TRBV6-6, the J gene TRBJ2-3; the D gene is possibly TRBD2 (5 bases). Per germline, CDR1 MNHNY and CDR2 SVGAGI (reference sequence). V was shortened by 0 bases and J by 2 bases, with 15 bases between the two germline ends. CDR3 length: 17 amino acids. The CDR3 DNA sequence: TGTGCCAGCAGTTACTCGGTGGGTAGCGAGGACACAGATACGCAGTATTTT. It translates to CASSYSVGSEDTDTQYF.

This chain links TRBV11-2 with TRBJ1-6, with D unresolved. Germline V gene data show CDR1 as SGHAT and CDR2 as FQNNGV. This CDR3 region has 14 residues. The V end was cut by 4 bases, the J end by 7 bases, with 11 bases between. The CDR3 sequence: CASSWAAGNSPLHF. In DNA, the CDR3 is TGTGCCAGCAGCTGGGCTGCCGGCAATTCACCCCTCCACTTT. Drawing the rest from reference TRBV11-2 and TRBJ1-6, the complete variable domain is EAGVAQSPRYKIIEKRQSVAFWCNPISGHATLYWYQQILGQGPKLLIQFQNNGVVDDSQLPKDRFSAERLKGVDSTLKIQPAKLEDSAVYLCASSWAAGNSPLHFGNGTRLTVT.

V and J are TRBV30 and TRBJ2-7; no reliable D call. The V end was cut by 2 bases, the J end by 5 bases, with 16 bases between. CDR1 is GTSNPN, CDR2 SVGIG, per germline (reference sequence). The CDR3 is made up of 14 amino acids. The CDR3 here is CAWSIGPSVDEQYF. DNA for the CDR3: TGTGCCTGGAGTATCGGGCCAAGCGTGGACGAGCAGTACTTC.

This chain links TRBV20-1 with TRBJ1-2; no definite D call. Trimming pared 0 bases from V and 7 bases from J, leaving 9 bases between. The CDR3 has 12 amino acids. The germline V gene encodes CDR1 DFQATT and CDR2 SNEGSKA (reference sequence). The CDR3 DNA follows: TGCAGTGCTAGAGATCCGGCCGGTGGCTACACCTTC. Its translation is CSARDPAGGYTF.

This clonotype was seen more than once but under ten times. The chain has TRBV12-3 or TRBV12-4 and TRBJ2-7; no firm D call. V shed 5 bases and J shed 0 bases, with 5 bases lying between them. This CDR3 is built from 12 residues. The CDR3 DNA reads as TGTGCCAGCAGTGCCAGCTCCTACGAGCAGTACTTC. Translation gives CASSASSYEQYF.

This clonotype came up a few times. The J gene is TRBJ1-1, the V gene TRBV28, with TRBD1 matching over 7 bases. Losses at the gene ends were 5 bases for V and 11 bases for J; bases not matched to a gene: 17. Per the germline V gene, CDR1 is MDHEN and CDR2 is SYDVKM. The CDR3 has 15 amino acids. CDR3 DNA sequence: TGTGCCAGCAGTATAAACAGGGGATTAGGCACTGGGGCTTTCTTT. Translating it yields CASSINRGLGTGAFF.

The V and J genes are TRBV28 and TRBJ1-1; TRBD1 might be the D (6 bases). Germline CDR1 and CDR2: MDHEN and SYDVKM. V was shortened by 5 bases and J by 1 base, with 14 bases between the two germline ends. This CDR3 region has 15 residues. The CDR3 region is CASSPTGQQNTEAFF. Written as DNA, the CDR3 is TGTGCCAGCAGTCCGACAGGACAGCAGAACACTGAAGCTTTCTTT.

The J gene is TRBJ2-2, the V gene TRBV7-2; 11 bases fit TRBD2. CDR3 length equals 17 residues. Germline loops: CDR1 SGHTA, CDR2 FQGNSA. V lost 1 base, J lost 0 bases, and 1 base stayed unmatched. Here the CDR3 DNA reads TGTGCCAGCAGCTTAGAACTAGCGGGGGCGAACACCGGGGAGCTGTTTTTT. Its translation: CASSLELAGANTGELFF.

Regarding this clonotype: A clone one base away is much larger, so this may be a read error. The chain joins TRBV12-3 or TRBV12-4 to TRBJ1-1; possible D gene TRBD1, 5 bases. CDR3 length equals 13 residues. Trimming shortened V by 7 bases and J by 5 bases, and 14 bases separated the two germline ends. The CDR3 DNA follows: TGTGCCAGCACTTTGGGCCGGGGGACTGAAGCTTTCTTT. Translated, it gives CASTLGRGTEAFF.

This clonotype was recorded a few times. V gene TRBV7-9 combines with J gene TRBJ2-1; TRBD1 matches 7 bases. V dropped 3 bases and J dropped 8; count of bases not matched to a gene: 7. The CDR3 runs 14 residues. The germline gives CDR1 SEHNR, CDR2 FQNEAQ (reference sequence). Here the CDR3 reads CASSLQGDVDEQFF. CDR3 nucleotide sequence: TGTGCCAGCAGCTTGCAGGGGGATGTAGATGAGCAGTTCTTC.

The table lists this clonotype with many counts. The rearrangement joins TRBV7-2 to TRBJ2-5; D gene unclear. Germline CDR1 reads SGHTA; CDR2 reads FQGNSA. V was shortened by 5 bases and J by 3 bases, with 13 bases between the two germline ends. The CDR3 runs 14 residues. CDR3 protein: CASSPGLAEETQYF. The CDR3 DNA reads TGTGCCAGCAGCCCGGGTCTCGCGGAAGAGACCCAGTACTTC.

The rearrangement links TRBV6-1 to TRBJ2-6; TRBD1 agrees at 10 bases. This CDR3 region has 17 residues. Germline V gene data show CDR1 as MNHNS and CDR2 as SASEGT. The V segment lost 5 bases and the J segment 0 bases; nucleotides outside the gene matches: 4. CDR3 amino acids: CASSSGDRGSGANVLTF. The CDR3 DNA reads TGTGCCAGCAGTTCCGGGGACAGGGGCTCTGGGGCCAACGTCCTGACTTTC.

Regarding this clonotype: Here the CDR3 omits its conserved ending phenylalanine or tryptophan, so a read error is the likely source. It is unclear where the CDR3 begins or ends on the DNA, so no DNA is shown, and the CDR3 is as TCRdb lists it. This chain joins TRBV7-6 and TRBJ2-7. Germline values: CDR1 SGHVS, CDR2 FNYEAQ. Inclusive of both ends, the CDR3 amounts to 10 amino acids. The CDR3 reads CASSSGGLIY.

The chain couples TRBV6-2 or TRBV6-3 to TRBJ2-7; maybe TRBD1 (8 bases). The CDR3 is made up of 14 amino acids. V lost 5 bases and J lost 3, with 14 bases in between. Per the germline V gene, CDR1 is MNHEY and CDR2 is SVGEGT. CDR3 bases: TGTGCCAGCAGTCGGACAGGGAGGGTCTACGAGCAGTACTTC. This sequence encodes CASSRTGRVYEQYF.

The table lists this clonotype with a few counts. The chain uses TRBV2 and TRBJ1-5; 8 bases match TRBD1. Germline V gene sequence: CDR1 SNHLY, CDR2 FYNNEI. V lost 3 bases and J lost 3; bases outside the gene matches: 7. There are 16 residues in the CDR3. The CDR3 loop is CASSDERDRNNQPQHF. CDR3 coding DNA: TGTGCCAGCAGTGATGAAAGGGACAGGAACAATCAGCCCCAGCATTTT.

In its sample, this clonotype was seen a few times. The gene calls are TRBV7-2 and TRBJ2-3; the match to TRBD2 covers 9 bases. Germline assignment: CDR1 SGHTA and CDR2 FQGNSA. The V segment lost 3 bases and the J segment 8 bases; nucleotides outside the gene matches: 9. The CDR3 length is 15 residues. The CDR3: CASSLAGGPGGTQYF. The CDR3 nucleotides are TGTGCCAGCAGCTTGGCGGGGGGGCCTGGGGGTACGCAGTATTTT. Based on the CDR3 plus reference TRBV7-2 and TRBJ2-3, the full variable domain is GAGVSQSPSNKVTEKGKDVELRCDPISGHTALYWYRQSLGQGLEFLIYFQGNSAPDKSGLPSDRFSAERTGGSVSTLTIQRTQQEDSAVYLCASSLAGGPGGTQYFGPGTRLTVL.

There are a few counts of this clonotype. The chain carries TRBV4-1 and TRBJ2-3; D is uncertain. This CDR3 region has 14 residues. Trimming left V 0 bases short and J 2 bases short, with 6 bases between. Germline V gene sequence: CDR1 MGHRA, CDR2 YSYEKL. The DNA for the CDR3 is TGCGCCAGCAGCCAAGAAGAGTACACAGATACGCAGTATTTT. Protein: CASSQEEYTDTQYF.

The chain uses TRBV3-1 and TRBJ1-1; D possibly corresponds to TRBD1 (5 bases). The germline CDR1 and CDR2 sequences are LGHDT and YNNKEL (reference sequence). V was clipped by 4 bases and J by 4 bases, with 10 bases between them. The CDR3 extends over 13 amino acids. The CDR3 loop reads CASSPGPGTEAFF. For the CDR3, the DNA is TGTGCCAGCAGCCCAGGGCCCGGCACTGAAGCTTTCTTT. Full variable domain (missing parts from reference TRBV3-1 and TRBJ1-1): DTAVSQTPKYLVTQMGNDKSIKCEQNLGHDTMYWYKQDSKKFLKIMFSYNNKELIINETVPNRFSPKSPDKAHLNLHINSLELGDSAVYFCASSPGPGTEAFFGQGTRLTVV.

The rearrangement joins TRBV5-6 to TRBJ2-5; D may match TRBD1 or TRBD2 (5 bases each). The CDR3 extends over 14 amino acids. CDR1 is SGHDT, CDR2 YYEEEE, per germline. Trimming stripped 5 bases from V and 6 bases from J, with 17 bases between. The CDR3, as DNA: TGTGCCAGCAGTGGTCCTCGGCAGGGACAGACCCAGTACTTC. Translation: CASSGPRQGQTQYF.

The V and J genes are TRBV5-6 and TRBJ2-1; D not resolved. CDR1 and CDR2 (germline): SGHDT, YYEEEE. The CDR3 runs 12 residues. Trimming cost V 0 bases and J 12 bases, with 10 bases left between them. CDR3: CASSLAVMAQFF. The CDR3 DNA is TGTGCCAGCAGCTTGGCAGTGATGGCGCAGTTCTTC.

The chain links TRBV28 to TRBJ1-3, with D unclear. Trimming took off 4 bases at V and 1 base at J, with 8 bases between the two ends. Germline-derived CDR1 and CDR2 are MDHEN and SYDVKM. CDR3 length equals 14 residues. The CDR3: CASSSRKSGNTIYF. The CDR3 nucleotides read TGTGCCAGCAGTTCAAGAAAATCTGGAAACACCATATATTTT.

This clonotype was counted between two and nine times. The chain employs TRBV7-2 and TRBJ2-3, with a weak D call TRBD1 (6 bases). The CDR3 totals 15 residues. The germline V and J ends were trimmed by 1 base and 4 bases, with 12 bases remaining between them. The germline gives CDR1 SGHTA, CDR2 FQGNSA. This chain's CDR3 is CASSLVGGSADTQYF. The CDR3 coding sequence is TGTGCCAGCAGCTTAGTAGGGGGATCGGCAGATACGCAGTATTTT.

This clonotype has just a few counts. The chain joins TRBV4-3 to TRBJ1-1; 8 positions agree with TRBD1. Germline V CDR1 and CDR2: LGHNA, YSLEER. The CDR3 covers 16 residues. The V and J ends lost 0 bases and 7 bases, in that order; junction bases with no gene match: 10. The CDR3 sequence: CASSQDWNRGSGEAFF. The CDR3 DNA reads TGCGCCAGCAGCCAAGATTGGAACAGGGGGTCCGGTGAAGCTTTCTTT.